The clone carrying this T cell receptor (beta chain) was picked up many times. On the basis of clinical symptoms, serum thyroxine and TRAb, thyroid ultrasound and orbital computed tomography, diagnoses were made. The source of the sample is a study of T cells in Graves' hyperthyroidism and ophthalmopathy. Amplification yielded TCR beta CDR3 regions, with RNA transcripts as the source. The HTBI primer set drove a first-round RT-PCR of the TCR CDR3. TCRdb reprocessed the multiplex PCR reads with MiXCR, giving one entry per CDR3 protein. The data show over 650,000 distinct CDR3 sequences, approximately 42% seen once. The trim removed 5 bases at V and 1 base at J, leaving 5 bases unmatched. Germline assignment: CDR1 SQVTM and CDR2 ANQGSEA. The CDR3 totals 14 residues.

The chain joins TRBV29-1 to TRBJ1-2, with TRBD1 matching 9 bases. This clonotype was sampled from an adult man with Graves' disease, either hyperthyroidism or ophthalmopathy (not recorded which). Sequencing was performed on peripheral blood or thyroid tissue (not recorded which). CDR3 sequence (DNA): TGCAGCGTTTTAGGGACAGGGAATAACTATGGCTACACCTTC. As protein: CSVLGTGNNYGYTF.